This TCR beta chain was sequenced for a study of beta chain features in type 1 diabetes. Overall study results and limits: Within patients, naive, central memory and Treg TCRB repertoires seemed more similar than within healthy donors. Within each of all four CD4+ subsets, Type 1 diabetes patients had TCRB CDR3s that were moderately but significantly shorter.

Notes on this clone: Its antigen is currently unknown.

Every isolated RNA sample was fully reverse transcribed, so sequencing captured expressed TCRB transcripts. The data were produced by immunoSEQ multiplex PCR, yet TCRdb's version contains in-frame clones alone and is incomplete. The table includes approximately 41,000 clones, approximately 62% detected once. Sequenced input: Tregs from blood. The receptor's source is a man aged 30 to 45 with type 1 diabetes. Some clones in this sample may be carry-over from other donors' samples.

CDR3 sequence reads: CASSLTGEETQYF. The CDR3 nucleotides read TGTGCCAGCAGCTTGACAGGGGAAGAGACCCAGTACTTC. This rearrangement joins TRBV6-5 to TRBJ2-5, with 8 bases fitting TRBD1. The J segment lost 3 bases and the V segment lost 6 bases, leaving 3 bases of the junction unmatched. CDR1 and CDR2 from the germline V gene are MNHEY and SVGAGI. The CDR3 consists of 13 residues.